The following is a T cell receptor beta chain sequence with its context. Other DNA sequences from this sample encode an identical CDR3 as well. The data were obtained in a study of cytomegalovirus exposure and HLA in healthy donors. The CDR3 runs to 12 residues. Germline V gene data show CDR1 as SGHVS and CDR2 as FNYEAQ. V was pared by 9 bases and J by 4 bases, with 12 bases between. PCR used 60 Vbeta primers and 13 Jbeta primers. Sequencing used immunoSEQ multiplex PCR; TCRdb keeps in-frame clones, though not all of them. The table lists approximately 160,000 clones, 84% of them singletons, with 4.8% in the top ten.

This sequence joins TRBV7-6 and TRBJ1-1; unclear D gene. Sequencing was performed on PBMCs. The sequence was obtained from a girl aged 5 to 17 in good health and CMV-seropositive. This chain's CDR3 is CASSPSGTEAFF. CDR3 nucleotides: TGTGCCAGTAGCCCCAGTGGCACTGAAGCTTTCTTT.